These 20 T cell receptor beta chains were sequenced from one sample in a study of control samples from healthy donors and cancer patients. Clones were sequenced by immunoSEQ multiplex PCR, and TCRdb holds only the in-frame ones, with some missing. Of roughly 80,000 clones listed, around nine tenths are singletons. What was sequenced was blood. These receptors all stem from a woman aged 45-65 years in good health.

For the CDR3, the DNA is TGTGCCTGGGTCGGGGGGCCCTCGGAGACCCAGTACTTC. Translating it yields CAWVGGPSETQYF. The chain employs TRBV30 and TRBJ2-5; D is perhaps TRBD2 (7 bases). The CDR3 runs to 13 residues. V lost 5 bases to trimming and J lost 5 bases, with 15 bases between them. Looked up from germline, CDR1 is GTSNPN and CDR2 is SVGIG (reference sequence).

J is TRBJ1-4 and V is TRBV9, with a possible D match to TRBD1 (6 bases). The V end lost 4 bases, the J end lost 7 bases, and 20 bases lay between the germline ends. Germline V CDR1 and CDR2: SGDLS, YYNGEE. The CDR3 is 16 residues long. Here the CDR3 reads CASSHRMGAFGEKLFF. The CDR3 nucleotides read TGTGCCAGCAGCCACAGGATGGGGGCTTTTGGTGAAAAACTGTTTTTT.

The CDR3 loop reads CASSLILAGRYTDTQYF. The DNA for the CDR3 is TGCGCCAGCAGCTTGATACTAGCGGGGCGATACACAGATACGCAGTATTTT. The V gene is TRBV5-1, the J gene TRBJ2-3; TRBD2 matches 10 bases. There are 17 residues in the CDR3. CDR1 and CDR2 from the germline V gene are SGHRS and YFSETQ. V was pared by 1 base and J by 2 bases, with 7 bases of the junction left unmatched. Complete variable domain (other parts from reference TRBV5-1 and TRBJ2-3): KAGVTQTPRYLIKTRGQQVTLSCSPISGHRSVSWYQQTPGQGLQFLFEYFSETQRNKGNFPGRFSGRQFSNSRSEMNVSTLELGDSALYLCASSLILAGRYTDTQYFGPGTRLTVL.

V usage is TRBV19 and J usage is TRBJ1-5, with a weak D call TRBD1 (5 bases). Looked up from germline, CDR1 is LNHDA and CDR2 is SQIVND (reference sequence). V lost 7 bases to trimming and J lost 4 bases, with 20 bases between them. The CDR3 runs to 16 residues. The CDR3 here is CASTPGPFKLNQPQHF. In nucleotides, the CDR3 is TGTGCCAGTACGCCGGGGCCGTTCAAGTTGAATCAGCCCCAGCATTTT.

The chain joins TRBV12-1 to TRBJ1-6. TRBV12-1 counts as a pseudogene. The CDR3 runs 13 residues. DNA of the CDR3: TGTGCCAGCCATGACGGGGATAATTCACCCCTCCACTTT. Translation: CASHDGDNSPLHF.

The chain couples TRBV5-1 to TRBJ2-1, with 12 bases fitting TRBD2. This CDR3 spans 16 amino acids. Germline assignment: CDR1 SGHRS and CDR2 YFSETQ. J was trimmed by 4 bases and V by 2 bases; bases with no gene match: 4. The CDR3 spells CASSLTSGGTYNEQFF. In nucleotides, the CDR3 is TGCGCCAGCAGCTTAACTAGCGGGGGGACTTACAATGAGCAGTTCTTC.

CDR3 bases: TGTGCCAGCAATCCTGACAGGGATAGTGACGCTTTCTTT. This sequence encodes CASNPDRDSDAFF. The V call is TRBV7-9, the J call TRBJ1-1; 7 nucleotides match TRBD1. This CDR3 contains 13 residues. Unmatched junction bases numbered 13, after V lost 7 bases and J lost 11 bases. The germline gives CDR1 SEHNR, CDR2 FQNEAQ (reference sequence).

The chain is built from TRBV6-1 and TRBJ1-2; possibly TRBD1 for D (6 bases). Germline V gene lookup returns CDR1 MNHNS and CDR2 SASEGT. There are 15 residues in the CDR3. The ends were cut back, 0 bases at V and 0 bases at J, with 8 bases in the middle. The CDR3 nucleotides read TGTGCCAGCAGTGAAGCGGGGGCAACTAACTATGGCTACACCTTC. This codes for CASSEAGATNYGYTF.

CDR3 nucleotides: TGTGCCAGCAGTTTTCCGGGTAACAATGAGCAGTTCTTC. Protein sequence: CASSFPGNNEQFF. This chain connects TRBV7-2 to TRBJ2-1; D is unclear. V was clipped by 6 bases and J by 5 bases, with 11 bases between them. Germline V gene lookup returns CDR1 SGHTA and CDR2 FQGNSA. This CDR3 is 13 amino acids long. Drawing the rest from reference TRBV7-2 and TRBJ2-1, the complete variable domain is GAGVSQSPSNKVTEKGKDVELRCDPISGHTALYWYRQSLGQGLEFLIYFQGNSAPDKSGLPSDRFSAERTGGSVSTLTIQRTQQEDSAVYLCASSFPGNNEQFFGPGTRLTVL.

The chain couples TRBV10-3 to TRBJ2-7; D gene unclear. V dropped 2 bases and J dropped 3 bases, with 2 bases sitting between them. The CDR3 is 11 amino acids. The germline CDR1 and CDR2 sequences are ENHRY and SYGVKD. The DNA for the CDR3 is TGTGCCATCAGTGAGGACTACGAGCAGTACTTC. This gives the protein CAISEDYEQYF.

The CDR3 DNA follows: TGTGCCAGCAGCCTCCTTGGGAGGGGAGCTTTCTTT. Encoded protein: CASSLLGRGAFF. This sequence joins TRBV11-2 and TRBJ1-1, with D tentatively TRBD1 (5 bases). Trimming took 5 bases from V and 10 from J, leaving 14 bases between them. The CDR3 is made up of 12 amino acids. Germline-derived CDR1 and CDR2 are SGHAT and FQNNGV. Looking up the rest from reference TRBV11-2 and TRBJ1-1 gives the full variable domain: EAGVAQSPRYKIIEKRQSVAFWCNPISGHATLYWYQQILGQGPKLLIQFQNNGVVDDSQLPKDRFSAERLKGVDSTLKIQPAKLEDSAVYLCASSLLGRGAFFGQGTRLTVV.

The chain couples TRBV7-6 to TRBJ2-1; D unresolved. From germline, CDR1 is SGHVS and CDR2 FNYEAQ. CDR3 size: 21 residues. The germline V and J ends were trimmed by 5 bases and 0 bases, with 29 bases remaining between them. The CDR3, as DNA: TGTGCCAGCAGCCCGGCAATCTTAGATTTGCTAGAAGGCGGCTCCTACAATGAGCAGTTCTTC. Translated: CASSPAILDLLEGGSYNEQFF.

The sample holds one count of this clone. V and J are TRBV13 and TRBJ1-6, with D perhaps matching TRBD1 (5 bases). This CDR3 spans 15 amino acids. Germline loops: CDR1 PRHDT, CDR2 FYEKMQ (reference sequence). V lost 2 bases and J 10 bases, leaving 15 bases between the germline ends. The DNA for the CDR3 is TGTGCCAGCAGCTTACCTGGCAGGGACGGCTCACCCCTCCACTTT. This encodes CASSLPGRDGSPLHF.

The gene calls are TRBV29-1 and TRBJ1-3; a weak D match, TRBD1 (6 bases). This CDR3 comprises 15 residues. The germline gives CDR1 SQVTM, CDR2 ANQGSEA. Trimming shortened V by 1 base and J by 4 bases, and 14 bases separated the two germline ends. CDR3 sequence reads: CSVEASGAGGNTIYF. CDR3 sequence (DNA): TGCAGCGTTGAAGCGTCAGGGGCGGGAGGAAACACCATATATTTT.

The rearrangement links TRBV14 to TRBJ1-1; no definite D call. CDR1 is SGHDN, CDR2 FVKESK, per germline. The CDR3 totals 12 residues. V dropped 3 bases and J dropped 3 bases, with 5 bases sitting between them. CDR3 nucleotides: TGTGCCAGCAGCCACTCTGACACTGAAGCTTTCTTT. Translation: CASSHSDTEAFF.

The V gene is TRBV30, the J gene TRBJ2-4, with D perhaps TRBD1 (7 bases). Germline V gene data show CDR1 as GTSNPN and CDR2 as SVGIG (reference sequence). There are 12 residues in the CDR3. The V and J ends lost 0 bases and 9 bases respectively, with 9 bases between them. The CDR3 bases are TGTGCCTGGAGTGTCCAGGGGGGCATTCAGTACTTC. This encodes CAWSVQGGIQYF. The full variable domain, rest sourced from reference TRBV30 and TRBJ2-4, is SQTIHQWPATLVQPVGSPLSLECTVEGTSNPNLYWYRQAAGRGLQLLFYSVGIGQISSEVPQNLSASRPQDRQFILSSKKLLLSDSGFYLCAWSVQGGIQYFGAGTRLSVL.

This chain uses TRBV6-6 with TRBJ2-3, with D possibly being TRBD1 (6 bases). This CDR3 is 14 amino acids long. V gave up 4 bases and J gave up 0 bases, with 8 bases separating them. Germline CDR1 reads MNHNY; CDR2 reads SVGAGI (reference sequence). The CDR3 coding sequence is TGTGCCAGCAGTTTAGGGGGAAGCACAGATACGCAGTATTTT. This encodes CASSLGGSTDTQYF.

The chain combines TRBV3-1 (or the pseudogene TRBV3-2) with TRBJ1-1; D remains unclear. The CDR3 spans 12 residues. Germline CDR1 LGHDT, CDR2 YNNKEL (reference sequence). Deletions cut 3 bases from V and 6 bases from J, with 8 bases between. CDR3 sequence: CASSHWKSEAFF. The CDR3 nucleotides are TGTGCCAGCAGCCATTGGAAGTCTGAAGCTTTCTTT.

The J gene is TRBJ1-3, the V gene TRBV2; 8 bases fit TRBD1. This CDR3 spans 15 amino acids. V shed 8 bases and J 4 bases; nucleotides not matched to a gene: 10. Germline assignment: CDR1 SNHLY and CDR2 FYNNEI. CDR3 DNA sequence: TGTGCCAGCGGAAGGGACAGGATGGACGGAAACACCATATATTTT. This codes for CASGRDRMDGNTIYF.

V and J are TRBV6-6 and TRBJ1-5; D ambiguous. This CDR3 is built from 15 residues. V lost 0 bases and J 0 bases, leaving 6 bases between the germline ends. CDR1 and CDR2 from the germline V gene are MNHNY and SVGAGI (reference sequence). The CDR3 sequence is CASSYSKYSNQPQHF. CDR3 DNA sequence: TGTGCCAGCAGTTACTCGAAGTATAGCAATCAGCCCCAGCATTTT.